This T cell receptor beta chain was documented in a study of shared clonotypes between healthy human individuals. Findings and limits, study-wide: Rarefaction indicated that sorted-subset sequencing remained incomplete although depth was large.

Researchers ran the assay at a deep level. Authors' analysis steps: Junction-only immunoSEQ sequences carried no quality scores, so filtering differed. The method was immunoSEQ multiplex PCR; TCRdb's version includes in-frame clones alone and lacks a portion of them. Clone size and the V and J calls come from that table; the DNA yielded D and trimming. This sample has a few million clones; about 93% occur once, and the top ten carry roughly 1.7%. Concerning this clone itself: Antigen specificity is unknown.

Naive CD8 cells comprised CD45RO-negative, CCR7-positively selected cells, excluding terminally differentiated effector memory CD45RA+ cells. The donors, healthy adults who were HIV-negative, had experienced no recent acute infections or vaccinations. The ends were cut back, 2 bases at V and 3 bases at J, with 17 bases in the middle. CDR1 and CDR2 (germline): SEHNR, FQNEAQ (reference sequence). The CDR3 length is 16 residues. Sequenced: naive CD8+ T cells from PBMCs. This receptor was identified in a man younger than 35 in good health. Some clones in this sample may be carry-over from other donors' samples. V and J are TRBV7-9 and TRBJ2-7; D might be TRBD1 (5 bases). The CDR3 sequence: CASSLLGHGTFYEQYF. CDR3 nucleotides: TGTGCCAGCAGCTTATTGGGGCATGGTACCTTCTACGAGCAGTACTTC.